What follows are 3 T cell receptor beta chains derived from one specimen sequenced in a study of chemoradiotherapy in HPV16-positive cancers. Clones were read by immunoSEQ multiplex PCR, and TCRdb kept only the in-frame ones, dropping some. The sample records approximately 12,000 clones, around nine tenths being singletons. Sequenced here: blood, sampled from a patient who underwent chemoradiotherapy. These receptors originate from a human donor with HPV-associated anogenital cancer.

The rearrangement uses TRBV7-6 and TRBJ2-2; TRBD1 agrees at 8 bases. The CDR3 has 19 amino acids. Germline V CDR1 and CDR2: SGHVS, FNYEAQ. V was pared by 5 bases and J by 1 base, with 15 bases of the junction left unmatched. In DNA, the CDR3 is TGTGCCAGCAGCCCCCGAAACCGACAGGGGACCTTGAACACCGGGGAGCTGTTTTTT. This translates into CASSPRNRQGTLNTGELFF. The variable domain in full, with the rest retrieved from reference TRBV7-6 and TRBJ2-2, is GAGVSQSPRYKVTKRGQDVALRCDPISGHVSLYWYRQALGQGPEFLTYFNYEAQQDKSGLPNDRFSAERPEGSISTLTIQRTEQRDSAMYRCASSPRNRQGTLNTGELFFGEGSRLTVL.

This sequence joins TRBV6-1 and TRBJ2-5; no clear D. Deletions cut 0 bases from V and 9 bases from J, with 2 bases between. The CDR3 loop spans 10 amino acids. Germline CDR1 and CDR2: MNHNS and SASEGT. The CDR3 bases are TGTGCCAGCAGTGAAGCTCCCCAGTACTTC. Encoded protein: CASSEAPQYF.

The chain uses TRBV9 and TRBJ2-5, with 9 nucleotides matching TRBD2. The CDR3 is 13 amino acids. Germline V lookup: CDR1 SGDLS, CDR2 YYNGEE. With 5 bases clipped from V and 5 bases from J, the junction kept 4 bases outside the gene matches. The CDR3 here is CASRPTSGETQYF. The CDR3, as DNA: TGTGCCAGCAGACCCACTAGCGGGGAGACCCAGTACTTC.